This entry concerns a single T cell receptor (beta chain). Its antigen is still unknown. CDR3 size: 14 residues. Germline CDR1 reads MDHEN; CDR2 reads SYDVKM. The ends were cut back, 3 bases at V and 4 bases at J, with 11 bases in the middle. The record originates from a study of cytomegalovirus exposure and HLA in healthy donors. Across the whole study: The 120 or so validation repertoires used a platform that matched the one used for the 600 to 750 first-cohort repertoires, as a later analysis reported. Study observations and caveats: Cytomegalovirus association was assigned to over 150 TCR beta chains.

Generated by immunoSEQ multiplex PCR, the TCRdb table keeps only in-frame clones and is missing some. There are 35,000 to 50,000 clones in the sample; roughly 93% occur only once, and 2% to 2.5% lies in the top ten. The donors formed part of the approximately 120-subject validation cohort, distinct from the roughly 600-subject first cohort. Sequenced: PBMCs. This sequence was found in a woman aged 18-30 years in good health and CMV-seronegative. The chain combines TRBV28 with TRBJ2-3; the D gene is possibly TRBD1 (6 bases). The CDR3 DNA is TGTGCCAGCAGTTTCAACAGGGTTGCAGATACGCAGTATTTT. Amino acids: CASSFNRVADTQYF.